A single sample gave rise to the 16 T cell receptor beta chains below, sequenced in a study of Ad26.COV2.S vaccination and SARS-CoV-2 variants. Repertoires were generated with immunoSEQ multiplex PCR, while TCRdb's copy carries only in-frame clones and drops some. Among 300,000 to 400,000 clones, 87% were seen once, and the ten largest hold roughly 3.1%. This sample's treatment: some 20 received Ad26.COV2.S at low or high dose, single or two shots; about 5 received placebo; per-sample allocation not given. The samples were gathered on day 63 after the first injection of vaccine or placebo. Sequenced here: peripheral blood, sampled in a trial of Ad26.COV2.S vaccine versus placebo. The receptor source for this set is a person between 18 and 65 years old who received the Ad26.COV2.S COVID-19 vaccine or a placebo.

The gene calls are TRBV7-9 and TRBJ1-1, with D perhaps TRBD1 (5 bases). The germline V gene has CDR1 SEHNR and CDR2 FQNEAQ (reference sequence). This CDR3 contains 15 residues. Trimming took 1 base from V and 3 from J, leaving 12 bases between them. CDR3 sequence (DNA): TGTGCCAGCAGCTTAGAGGGAGGAGGGGACACTGAAGCTTTCTTT. Protein product: CASSLEGGGDTEAFF.

The chain uses TRBV11-2 and TRBJ2-7; 9 positions match TRBD1. Germline V CDR1 and CDR2: SGHAT, FQNNGV. This CDR3 comprises 13 residues. J gave up 5 bases and V 4 bases, and 3 bases lay outside the gene matches. The CDR3 nucleotides read TGTGCCAGCAGCTCTGACAGGGGGAACGAGCAGTACTTC. Translated: CASSSDRGNEQYF.

This rearrangement joins TRBV19 to TRBJ2-7, with D uncertain. V was pared by 7 bases and J by 3 bases, with 7 bases between. From germline, CDR1 is LNHDA and CDR2 SQIVND (reference sequence). CDR3 size: 11 residues. The chain's CDR3 is CASKHGYEQYF. In DNA form, the CDR3 reads TGTGCCAGTAAACACGGCTACGAGCAGTACTTC.

The J gene is TRBJ2-3, the V gene TRBV7-9; no definite D call. V lost 2 bases, J lost 7 bases, and 1 base lay in between. This CDR3 region has 10 residues. In germline, CDR1 is SEHNR, CDR2 FQNEAQ (reference sequence). CDR3 sequence reads: CASSLNTQYF. Written as DNA, the CDR3 is TGTGCCAGCAGCTTAAATACGCAGTATTTT.

The chain carries TRBV7-8 and TRBJ1-2; D is unclear. The CDR3 runs to 15 residues. The germline gives CDR1 SGHVS, CDR2 FQNEAQ. V was trimmed by 2 bases and J by 8 bases, leaving 18 bases between them. The DNA of the CDR3 is TGTGCCAGCAGCTTATTGGACCTTCTCAACTTAGGCTACACCTTC. This codes for CASSLLDLLNLGYTF.

The chain links TRBV3-1 (or the pseudogene TRBV3-2) to TRBJ1-2; tentatively, D is TRBD1 (6 bases). Per the germline V gene, CDR1 is LGHDT and CDR2 is YNNKEL (reference sequence). V was trimmed by 1 base and J by 3 bases, leaving 12 bases between them. This CDR3 is built from 15 residues. The CDR3 bases are TGTGCCAGCAGCCAAGGGGCAGGGGAGGACTATGGCTACACCTTC. This translates into CASSQGAGEDYGYTF.

The V and J genes are TRBV7-2 and TRBJ1-2; D is ambiguous. The length of the CDR3 is 15 residues. With 2 bases removed from V and 0 bases from J, the gap between germline ends came to 10 bases. Germline V lookup: CDR1 SGHTA, CDR2 FQGNSA. The CDR3: CASSLYTQANYGYTF. In DNA, the CDR3 is TGTGCCAGCAGCTTATACACACAAGCTAACTATGGCTACACCTTC.

The genes are TRBV12-3 or TRBV12-4 and TRBJ1-1; TRBD1 is a possible D gene (6 bases). V lost 5 bases to trimming and J lost 6 bases, with 10 bases between them. The CDR3 length is 12 residues. CDR3 nucleotides: TGTGCCAGCAGTAACCGGGGGCCTGAAGCTTTCTTT. It yields the protein CASSNRGPEAFF.

This chain's CDR3 is CASSFQGGYEQYF. CDR3 nucleotides: TGTGCCAGCAGCTTCCAGGGCGGCTACGAGCAGTACTTC. This chain connects TRBV7-2 to TRBJ2-7; D may be TRBD1 (5 bases). V was pared by 3 bases and J by 3 bases, with 9 bases between. Germline CDR1 reads SGHTA; CDR2 reads FQGNSA. The CDR3 totals 13 residues. Full variable domain (remainder filled in from reference TRBV7-2 and TRBJ2-7): GAGVSQSPSNKVTEKGKDVELRCDPISGHTALYWYRQSLGQGLEFLIYFQGNSAPDKSGLPSDRFSAERTGGSVSTLTIQRTQQEDSAVYLCASSFQGGYEQYFGPGTRLTVT.

V is TRBV7-2 and J is TRBJ1-5; TRBD1 agrees at 10 bases. V lost 5 bases to trimming and J lost 7 bases; unmatched junction nucleotides: 8. CDR3 length equals 15 residues. Germline CDR1 is SGHTA and CDR2 is FQGNSA. The CDR3 protein is CASSLTGGAGQPQHF. The CDR3 DNA reads as TGTGCCAGCAGCCTGACAGGGGGCGCGGGACAGCCCCAGCATTTT.

The V and J genes are TRBV18 and TRBJ1-1, with TRBD1 matching over 7 bases. Germline V lookup: CDR1 KGHSH, CDR2 LQKENI. This CDR3 comprises 14 residues. Trimming removed 3 bases from V and 4 bases from J; junction bases left unmatched: 5. The CDR3 loop is CASSPDRLSTEAFF. In DNA form, the CDR3 reads TGTGCCAGCTCACCGGACAGGCTGAGCACTGAAGCTTTCTTT.

This rearrangement joins TRBV28 to TRBJ1-3; D is possibly TRBD1 (6 bases). The germline gives CDR1 MDHEN, CDR2 SYDVKM. The CDR3 is made up of 18 amino acids. V gave up 4 bases and J gave up 0 bases, with 19 bases separating them. CDR3: CASSYPRKGGFSGNTIYF. In DNA form, the CDR3 reads TGTGCCAGCAGTTATCCCCGGAAAGGGGGTTTCTCTGGAAACACCATATATTTT.

Only one count was recorded for this clone. The chain carries TRBV5-4 and TRBJ2-7; possible D gene TRBD2, 6 bases. CDR3 size: 15 residues. Germline assignment: CDR1 SGHNT and CDR2 YYREEE (reference sequence). Trimming shortened V by 7 bases and J by 0 bases, and 17 bases separated the two germline ends. Written as DNA, the CDR3 is TGTGCCAGCTCTTTGGGGGGTGGAGGCTCCTACGAGCAGTACTTC. Encoded protein: CASSLGGGGSYEQYF.

This chain joins TRBV7-8 and TRBJ2-7; no firm D call. The CDR3 length is 16 residues. V was cut by 5 bases and J by 3 bases, with 20 bases left in between. In germline, CDR1 is SGHVS, CDR2 FQNEAQ. CDR3 coding DNA: TGTGCCAGCAGCACCCTAAAAAGAAGGTCCTACTACGAGCAGTACTTC. This gives the protein CASSTLKRRSYYEQYF.

In this sample, this clone turned up many times. This chain connects TRBV2 to TRBJ1-5; D is unresolved. V was cut by 3 bases and J by 1 base, with 16 bases left in between. This CDR3 has 17 residues. In germline, CDR1 is SNHLY, CDR2 FYNNEI. Written as DNA, the CDR3 is TGTGCCAGCAGTGAGAGGGAAGGGTTTTACAGCAATCAGCCCCAGCATTTT. Its translation: CASSEREGFYSNQPQHF.

The count of this clone is one. This chain links TRBV13 with TRBJ1-1; 9 nucleotides agree with TRBD1. V was clipped by 7 bases and J by 4 bases; unmatched bases: 7. This CDR3 is 14 amino acids long. The germline V gene encodes CDR1 PRHDT and CDR2 FYEKMQ (reference sequence). The CDR3 nucleotides read TGTGCCAGCAACAGGGGGCAGGGAGGCACTGAAGCTTTCTTT. Translation gives CASNRGQGGTEAFF.